The 32 T cell receptor beta chains in this list originate from one sample, sequenced in a study of metastatic and nonmetastatic thyroid tumors. MiXCR re-clonotyped the PCR reads for TCRdb. The top ten hold 14% of the sample, which has around 19,000 clones, roughly a third seen once. Before thyroid surgery, none of the patients had received any treatment. Sequencing was done on a sample of blood. These receptors originate from a female donor with papillary thyroid cancer or a benign thyroid nodule (not recorded which). Some clones in this sample may be carry-over from other donors' samples.

The chain recombines TRBV20-1 with TRBJ2-7, with 10 positions matching TRBD2. V was pared by 0 bases and J by 0 bases, with 5 bases of the junction left unmatched. Per germline, CDR1 DFQATT and CDR2 SNEGSKA (reference sequence). The CDR3 consists of 16 residues. CDR3 DNA: TGCAGTGCTAGAGATCCTGGACTAGCGGCCTCCTACGAGCAGTACTTC. It codes for CSARDPGLAASYEQYF.

The gene calls are TRBV11-3 and TRBJ2-1; 7 bases fit TRBD2. CDR1 and CDR2 (germline): SGHNT, YENEEA. Losses at the gene ends were 5 bases for V and 6 bases for J; bases not matched to a gene: 13. The CDR3 extends over 16 amino acids. As DNA, the CDR3 is TGTGCCAGCAGCCCTTTAGGGAGCGGGGACGCCAATGAGCAGTTCTTC. Protein product: CASSPLGSGDANEQFF.

This clone was observed a handful of times. This rearrangement joins TRBV19 to TRBJ1-2, with TRBD1 matching 7 bases. Germline V gives CDR1 LNHDA, CDR2 SQIVND (reference sequence). The CDR3 extends over 15 amino acids. The V gene end was trimmed by 6 bases and the J gene end by 2 bases; junction bases not matched to a gene: 9. The CDR3 bases are TGTGCCAGTAGCCGAACGGGACAGAGCAACTATGGCTACACCTTC. Protein: CASSRTGQSNYGYTF.

This clone was recorded a few times. A junction end diverges from the germline sequence, so it may reflect a read error. The V gene is TRBV6-1, the J gene TRBJ1-2; tentative D call: TRBD1 (6 bases). The V gene's germline CDR1 is MNHNS and CDR2 SASEGT. The CDR3 totals 17 residues. CDR3: CASSELGTRGAPECYTF. The CDR3 DNA reads as TGTGCCAGCAGTGAACTGGGGACACGGGGCGCTCCGGAATGCTACACCTTT.

The rearrangement uses TRBV6-1 and TRBJ1-3; the D gene is possibly TRBD1 (5 bases). This CDR3 region has 14 residues. Trimming left V 6 bases short and J 6 bases short, with 15 bases between. Germline V gene data show CDR1 as MNHNS and CDR2 as SASEGT. CDR3 in DNA: TGTGCCAGCAGCCCAGGGCTCGCATCAAACACCATATATTTT. The encoded protein is CASSPGLASNTIYF.

J is TRBJ2-1 and V is TRBV4-1, with D uncertain. Per the germline V gene, CDR1 is MGHRA and CDR2 is YSYEKL. V lost 0 bases, J lost 6 bases, and 12 bases lay in between. The CDR3 covers 15 residues. The CDR3 coding sequence is TGCGCCAGCAGCCAAGAAATGGCACAGACCAATGAGCAGTTCTTC. It is translated as CASSQEMAQTNEQFF.

Judged by abundance, this clone is medium-sized. V usage is TRBV12-3 or TRBV12-4 and J usage is TRBJ2-2, with 8 bases matching TRBD2. The ends lost 6 bases at V and 0 bases at J; junction bases unmatched: 6. The CDR3 length is 16 residues. Written as DNA, the CDR3 is TGTGCCAGCAGGCCCCCGGGACTAGCGAACACCGGGGAGCTGTTTTTT. Amino acid sequence: CASRPPGLANTGELFF.

The chain has TRBV4-1 and TRBJ2-1; D is undetermined. The CDR3 spans 13 residues. V was trimmed by 0 bases and J by 7 bases, leaving 7 bases between them. CDR1 is MGHRA, CDR2 YSYEKL, per germline. The CDR3, as DNA: TGCGCCAGCAGCCAAGACATGAGGAATGAGCAGTTCTTC. Translating it yields CASSQDMRNEQFF.

This chain links TRBV20-1 with TRBJ1-1; no clear D. Trimming removed 3 bases from V and 8 bases from J, with 19 bases in between. Germline V lookup: CDR1 DFQATT, CDR2 SNEGSKA (reference sequence). The CDR3 totals 14 residues. The CDR3, as DNA: TGCAGTGCTAGTCCCCTGACGGGCCGAGCGGAAGCTTTCTTT. Translated: CSASPLTGRAEAFF.

About this clone: Lacking the conserved final phenylalanine or tryptophan, this CDR3 likely reflects a read error. The gene calls are TRBV11-1 and TRBJ2-3; 7 bases align to TRBD2. Losses at the gene ends were 1 base for V and 1 base for J; bases not matched to a gene: 8. The germline V gene has CDR1 SGHAT and CDR2 FQDESV (reference sequence). The CDR3 covers 17 residues. CDR3 amino acids: CASSLVPRGGGTDTQYL. The CDR3 bases are TGTGCCAGCAGCTTAGTTCCTCGCGGGGGAGGCACAGATACGCAGTATCTT.

The chain couples TRBV7-6 to TRBJ2-7; 8 positions match TRBD1. The length of the CDR3 is 15 residues. Germline values: CDR1 SGHVS, CDR2 FNYEAQ. With V trimmed by 5 bases and J by 0 bases, 6 bases remained unmatched. CDR3 in DNA: TGTGCCAGCAGCCAGGGGGCGGCGAACTCCTACGAGCAGTACTTC. Translation gives CASSQGAANSYEQYF.

The chain recombines TRBV7-2 with TRBJ2-7, with TRBD2 matching over 10 bases. The V and J ends lost 0 bases and 2 bases, in that order; junction bases with no gene match: 7. CDR1 and CDR2 from the germline V gene are SGHTA and FQGNSA. CDR3 length: 17 amino acids. The CDR3 nucleotides are TGTGCCAGCAGCTTAGCCCCCAGCGGGAGGGCCCCCTACGAGCAGTACTTC. Amino acid sequence: CASSLAPSGRAPYEQYF.

This clone was seen ten or more times. This chain connects TRBV9 to TRBJ1-4, with 7 bases matching TRBD1. Per germline, CDR1 SGDLS and CDR2 YYNGEE. The CDR3 runs 15 residues. V shed 0 bases and J 3 bases; nucleotides not matched to a gene: 2. The CDR3: CASSVGGQANEKLFF. DNA of the CDR3: TGTGCCAGCAGCGTAGGAGGACAGGCTAATGAAAAACTGTTTTTT.

This clone was seen many times. The chain combines TRBV20-1 with TRBJ2-4; 10 bases are shared with TRBD1. The CDR3 covers 13 residues. V trimming: 6 bases; J trimming: 8 bases; junction bases outside the gene matches: 7. Germline lookup yields CDR1 DFQATT and CDR2 SNEGSKA (reference sequence). CDR3 residues: CSAIDRGRDIQYF. The CDR3 DNA reads as TGCAGTGCAATCGACAGGGGGCGAGACATTCAGTACTTC.

By its share, this clone is medium-sized. The V and J genes are TRBV20-1 and TRBJ1-1; 11 bases are a match to TRBD1. Germline V gene data show CDR1 as DFQATT and CDR2 as SNEGSKA (reference sequence). Trimming took 7 bases from V and 10 from J; bases not matched to a gene: 5. The CDR3 runs to 11 residues. This chain's CDR3 is CSGTGGGRAFF. The CDR3 bases are TGCAGTGGGACAGGGGGCGGGCGAGCTTTCTTT.

This chain uses TRBV11-1 with TRBJ2-1; TRBD2 agrees at 11 bases. V trimming: 4 bases; J trimming: 7 bases; junction bases outside the gene matches: 6. The CDR3 covers 15 residues. Germline CDR1 SGHAT, CDR2 FQDESV (reference sequence). CDR3 amino acids: CASSSRTSGLNEQFF. The CDR3 DNA is TGTGCCAGCAGCTCTCGGACTAGCGGGTTGAATGAGCAGTTCTTC.

The V gene is TRBV20-1, the J gene TRBJ2-1, with D maybe TRBD2 (6 bases). The V and J ends lost 4 bases and 6 bases respectively, with 19 bases between them. The CDR3 sequence is 15 residues long. Germline CDR1 is DFQATT and CDR2 is SNEGSKA (reference sequence). CDR3 nucleotides: TGCAGTGCTACCAGGGAGGACCCCCGGGTCAATGAGCAGTTCTTC. The encoded protein is CSATREDPRVNEQFF.

J is TRBJ2-3 and V is TRBV11-2, with 8 bases matching TRBD2. With 1 base clipped from V and 4 bases from J, the junction kept 10 bases outside the gene matches. The CDR3 spans 17 residues. CDR1 is SGHAT and CDR2 is FQNNGV in the germline V gene. The CDR3 sequence: CASSLGGRGGAADTQYF. For the CDR3, the DNA is TGTGCCAGCAGCTTAGGAGGTCGGGGGGGCGCAGCAGATACGCAGTATTTT.

This clone was seen a few times. The chain joins TRBV12-3 or TRBV12-4 to TRBJ2-2; D uncertain. CDR3 length equals 15 residues. Trimming took 7 bases from V and 3 from J, leaving 15 bases between them. The CDR3 spells CASITGTPYTGELFF. As DNA, the CDR3 is TGTGCCAGCATTACCGGCACTCCTTACACCGGGGAGCTGTTTTTT.

This clone was seen repeatedly, ten times or more. V is TRBV20-1 and J is TRBJ2-2; possibly TRBD1 for D (6 bases). CDR1 is DFQATT and CDR2 is SNEGSKA in the germline V gene (reference sequence). The germline V and J ends were trimmed by 2 bases and 2 bases, with 12 bases remaining between them. The CDR3 loop spans 15 amino acids. The CDR3 sequence is CSARYPGQNTGELFF. CDR3 bases: TGCAGTGCTAGATATCCGGGACAAAACACCGGGGAGCTGTTTTTT.

V usage is TRBV7-9 and J usage is TRBJ1-1, with D possibly being TRBD1 (6 bases). Germline loops: CDR1 SEHNR, CDR2 FQNEAQ (reference sequence). The CDR3 has 14 residues. V was clipped by 0 bases and J by 6 bases, with 11 bases between them. CDR3 bases: TGTGCCAGCAGCTTAGCACAGGGAATTCCTGAAGCTTTCTTT. It codes for CASSLAQGIPEAFF.

The rearrangement uses TRBV6-1 and TRBJ2-5; D not certain. This CDR3 is built from 12 residues. Germline values: CDR1 MNHNS, CDR2 SASEGT. V lost 7 bases to trimming and J lost 3 bases, with 9 bases between them. The CDR3 here is CASTGQEETQYF. The CDR3 nucleotides read TGTGCCAGCACCGGGCAGGAAGAGACCCAGTACTTC.

This clone is deemed medium-sized. The J gene is TRBJ1-1, the V gene TRBV28; 10 bases map to TRBD1. V lost 2 bases and J lost 1; bases outside the gene matches: 13. The CDR3 length is 19 residues. CDR1 MDHEN and CDR2 SYDVKM come from the germline V gene. As DNA, the CDR3 is TGTGCCAGCAGTTTAGACTTTCAGGGGACAGGGGCCGGGAACACTGAAGCTTTCTTT. This encodes CASSLDFQGTGAGNTEAFF.

The chain has TRBV20-1 and TRBJ2-5; D is undetermined. Germline V gene data show CDR1 as DFQATT and CDR2 as SNEGSKA (reference sequence). The CDR3 totals 13 residues. Deletions cut 2 bases from V and 4 bases from J, with 11 bases between. The CDR3 DNA is TGCAGTGCTAGATCCGGTAACGGAGAGACCCAGTACTTC. Translating it yields CSARSGNGETQYF.

This clone was observed at least ten times. The sample carries other DNA sequences with the same CDR3. The chain is built from TRBV12-3 or TRBV12-4 and TRBJ2-1; 8 nucleotides match TRBD1. The trim removed 9 bases at V and 3 bases at J, leaving 13 bases unmatched. The CDR3 totals 16 residues. The CDR3 sequence is CASSPPGQGNYNEQFF. The CDR3 coding sequence is TGTGCCAGTAGCCCCCCCGGACAGGGAAACTACAATGAGCAGTTCTTC.

This clone is medium-sized in the sample. The chain has TRBV28 and TRBJ2-5, with D possibly being TRBD2 (6 bases). The length of the CDR3 is 15 residues. The germline V gene has CDR1 MDHEN and CDR2 SYDVKM. Trimming stripped 8 bases from V and 5 bases from J, with 21 bases between. CDR3 sequence reads: CASFSWGTGGETQYF. In nucleotides, the CDR3 is TGTGCCAGCTTTAGCTGGGGCACCGGAGGGGAGACCCAGTACTTC.

This clone is medium-sized. The chain employs TRBV12-3 or TRBV12-4 and TRBJ2-7; perhaps TRBD1 as D (5 bases). With 6 bases removed from V and 5 bases from J, the gap between germline ends came to 26 bases. This CDR3 has 17 residues. Here the CDR3 reads CASSPNPGAGYSHEQYF. The CDR3 DNA follows: TGTGCCAGCAGCCCTAACCCGGGCGCAGGGTATTCCCACGAGCAGTACTTC.

The CDR3 nucleotides are TGCAGTGCGGAAGGGGGACTAGCGGGAGGGCGTAGGACCGGGGAGCTGTTTTTT. Protein: CSAEGGLAGGRRTGELFF. The chain carries TRBV20-1 and TRBJ2-2; 16 nucleotides line up with TRBD2. V was clipped by 6 bases and J by 5 bases; unmatched bases: 12. Germline CDR1 DFQATT, CDR2 SNEGSKA (reference sequence). There are 18 residues in the CDR3.

This clone is medium-sized (0.01 to 0.1%) within its sample. V is TRBV27 and J is TRBJ2-1, with TRBD2 matching 13 bases. Looked up from germline, CDR1 is MNHEY and CDR2 is SMNVEV (reference sequence). The trim removed 7 bases at V and 8 bases at J, leaving 8 bases unmatched. The CDR3 spans 15 residues. In DNA, the CDR3 is TGTGCCAGCACTCGGACTAGCGGGAGTGTCTATGAGCAGTTCTTC. It encodes CASTRTSGSVYEQFF.

This clone was observed at least ten times. V gene TRBV6-1 combines with J gene TRBJ2-7, with D possibly TRBD1 on 6 matching bases. V dropped 6 bases and J dropped 2 bases, with 14 bases sitting between them. This CDR3 contains 14 residues. Germline V gene sequence: CDR1 MNHNS, CDR2 SASEGT. For the CDR3, the DNA is TGTGCCAGCAGCTCTCCGGACAGTCCCTACGAGCAGTACTTC. Residues: CASSSPDSPYEQYF.

This clone occurred a few times. The genes are TRBV6-6 and TRBJ2-2; the match to TRBD1 covers 8 bases. This CDR3 comprises 16 residues. From germline, CDR1 is MNHNY and CDR2 SVGAGI (reference sequence). V was clipped by 2 bases and J by 2 bases; unmatched bases: 4. The CDR3 reads CASSYRAGGNTGELFF. The CDR3 DNA sequence: TGTGCCAGCAGTTACAGGGCAGGGGGCAACACCGGGGAGCTGTTTTTT.

The rearrangement links TRBV18 to TRBJ1-2; 9 nucleotides match TRBD1. The CDR3 has 14 residues. The V gene's germline CDR1 is KGHSH and CDR2 LQKENI. With 2 bases clipped from V and 8 bases from J, the junction kept 6 bases outside the gene matches. The CDR3 region is CASSPTGQGTGYTF. The CDR3 DNA follows: TGTGCCAGCTCACCAACGGGACAGGGTACCGGCTACACCTTC.